These 11 T cell receptor beta chains were sequenced from one sample in a study of T cell clonality in common variable immunodeficiency. Profiling relied on immunoSEQ multiplex PCR, and the TCRdb table lists in-frame clones only, not all of them. The sample presents roughly 50,000 clones, none singletons. Sample: peripheral blood mononuclear cells. The origin of the receptors is a person between 18 and 69 years old in good health.

This clone has ten or more counts. Read data end 3 residues before the CDR3 end; the end is taken from the germline J gene. This specimen includes other DNA sequences encoding the same CDR3. The chain combines TRBV10-3 with TRBJ2-1; 11 nucleotides align to TRBD2. V shed 4 bases and J 7 bases; nucleotides not matched to a gene: 6. Germline V gene sequence: CDR1 ENHRY, CDR2 SYGVKD. CDR3 size: 15 residues. The CDR3 loop reads CAISAPGLAVNEQFF. Incomplete CDR3 DNA: TGTGCCATCAGTGCACCGGGACTAGCGGTTAATGAG.

This clone showed up many times. The DNA ends 3 residues before the CDR3 does, and the rest of the CDR3 is filled in from the germline J gene. The chain links TRBV19 to TRBJ2-2, with D unresolved. CDR3 length: 13 residues. Trimming shortened V by 0 bases and J by 7 bases, and 6 bases separated the two germline ends. Germline values: CDR1 LNHDA, CDR2 SQIVND (reference sequence). CDR3 loop: CASSIDRGGELFF. The covered CDR3 bases are TGTGCCAGTAGTATAGATCGAGGCGGGGAG.

This clone was counted at least ten times. The read stops 3 residues short of the end of the CDR3; the missing end is completed from the germline J gene. The chain is built from TRBV6-4 and TRBJ2-3; 10 nucleotides align to TRBD2. This CDR3 is built from 15 residues. J lost 0 bases, V lost 4 bases, and 1 base had no gene match. Germline V gives CDR1 MRHNA, CDR2 SNTAGT. The part of the CDR3 DNA that was read is TGTGCCAGCAGTGGAGCGGGAGGGAGCACAGATACG. This translates into CASSGAGGSTDT. The whole CDR3 region reads CASSGAGGSTDTQYF.

As regards this clone: The sequence runs out 3 residues before the end of the CDR3; the remainder is reconstructed from the germline J gene. V usage is TRBV7-3 and J usage is TRBJ1-1; weak D call: TRBD1 (5 bases). Trimming removed 3 bases from V and 5 bases from J, with 10 bases in between. The CDR3 covers 13 residues. Germline values: CDR1 SGHTA, CDR2 FQGTGA. The DNA read from the CDR3 is TGTGCCAGCAGCTTCGGGGGTTGGACTGAA. Protein: CASSFGGWTE. The entire CDR3 protein reads CASSFGGWTEAFF.

This clone has a handful of counts. The read halts 3 residues ahead of the CDR3 end, with the missing end drawn from the germline J gene. This chain connects TRBV6-2 or TRBV6-3 to TRBJ1-2; no clear D. CDR3 length: 14 residues. Germline values: CDR1 MNHEY, CDR2 SVGEGT. CDR3 DNA (partial): TGTGCCAGCAGTTCCGGACTAGCGGGAGATACC. It codes for CASSSGLAGDT. The whole CDR3 region reads CASSSGLAGDTYTF.

This clone was observed at least ten times. Read coverage stops 3 residues before the CDR3 terminus; the germline J gene supplies the remainder. V gene TRBV5-6 combines with J gene TRBJ2-2; perhaps TRBD2 as D (6 bases). In germline, CDR1 is SGHDT, CDR2 YYEEEE. The CDR3 runs 14 residues. Trimming removed 2 bases at V and 5 bases at J, with 10 bases between. The CDR3 region is CASSFRGRTGELFF. The CDR3 DNA, read in part, is TGTGCCAGCAGCTTCCGGGGGAGGACCGGGGAG.

This clone was detected ten times or more. The read falls 3 residues short of the CDR3 end, and the missing part is taken from the germline J gene. The chain recombines TRBV20-1 with TRBJ2-5, with D tentatively TRBD2 (7 bases). V was clipped by 3 bases and J by 2 bases, with 13 bases between them. The V gene's germline CDR1 is DFQATT and CDR2 SNEGSKA (reference sequence). The CDR3 is 14 amino acids. CDR3 residues: CSASRGTTQETQYF. The DNA read from the CDR3 is TGCAGTGCTAGTAGGGGGACTACTCAAGAGACC.

This clone came up many times. The CDR3 is CASSSPISGSGSWHLYEQYF. The CDR3 DNA, read in part, is TGTGCCAGCAGCTCGCCGATAAGCGGTTCCGGGTCCTGGCATTTGTACGAG. V is TRBV7-1 and J is TRBJ2-7; D is possibly TRBD2 (5 bases). The DNA ends 3 residues before the CDR3 does, and the rest of the CDR3 is filled in from the germline J gene. TRBV7-1 belongs to the ORF category, with a function that is uncertain. CDR3 length equals 20 residues. V gave up 3 bases and J gave up 4 bases, with 31 bases separating them.

The table lists this clone with many counts. The read ends 3 residues shy of where the CDR3 ends; the end is completed using the germline J gene. The same CDR3 arises from other DNA sequences in this sample as well. This chain joins TRBV30 and TRBJ2-3; D possibly corresponds to TRBD1 (6 bases). Germline assignment: CDR1 GTSNPN and CDR2 SVGIG (reference sequence). This CDR3 region has 12 residues. Trimming left V 4 bases short and J 1 base short, with 6 bases between. The part of the CDR3 DNA that was read is TGTGCCTGGACAGGGGGCACAGATACG. Translation gives CAWTGGTDT. The whole CDR3 sequence reads CAWTGGTDTQYF.

This clone appeared many times. This sequence may be a read error, since a much larger clone differs from it by one base. The CDR3: CASSPRGGTGANVLFF. The DNA read from the CDR3 is TGTGCCAGCAGCCCAAGGGGGGGAACTGGGGCCAACGTG. The V gene is TRBV7-3, the J gene TRBJ2-2; tentative D call: TRBD2 (7 bases). The sequence runs out 3 residues before the end of the CDR3; the remainder is reconstructed from the germline J gene. The CDR3 length is 16 residues. Germline V gives CDR1 SGHTA, CDR2 FQGTGA.

This clone was seen only a few times. The CDR3 is cut off 3 residues early in the read; its end comes from the germline J gene. V usage is TRBV2 and J usage is TRBJ1-1; D may be TRBD1 (5 bases). The V gene's germline CDR1 is SNHLY and CDR2 FYNNEI. The CDR3 is 14 residues long. V shed 7 bases and J shed 4 bases, with 16 bases lying between them. The sequenced CDR3 bases are TGTGCCAGCATCTTCCATGGGGGGACCACTGAA. Translated, it gives CASIFHGGTTE. The CDR3 in full is CASIFHGGTTEAFF.